This TCR beta chain was sequenced during a study of T cells of healthy individuals (dated by TCRdb to 2016 to 2019). The CDR3 starts with the cysteine, ends with the phenylalanine, and has 16 residues. The read is trimmed to its CDR3 DNA, 48 bases read in frame from base 1. The germline V and J ends show losses of 4 bases and 4 bases respectively, and no gene match explains 7 bases of the junction. This clonotype was observed a few times. Its antigen remains undetermined. The input lacks base qualities; no much larger clone sits a single base away. The library relied on 5' RACE. Instrument on record: Illumina MiSeq. The raw public data were reprocessed by TCRdb itself: fastp quality trimming at Q25, MiXCR clonotype calling, in-frame beta chains only. Rows with a matching CDR3 protein are joined into one entry that keeps the most common DNA and genes. The sample has 63,000 or so distinct CDR3 sequences on record, about 16% of them singletons. The top ten hold approximately 4.8% of the sample.

The chain was built from TRBV12-3 or TRBV12-4 and TRBJ1-3, and TRBD1 aligns with 10 junction nucleotides. The source of this sequence is a human donor in good health. The nucleotide sequence reads TGTGCCAGCAGTTACTTTGGGACAGGGGACGGAAACACCATATATTTT. This sequence encodes CASSYFGTGDGNTIYF.